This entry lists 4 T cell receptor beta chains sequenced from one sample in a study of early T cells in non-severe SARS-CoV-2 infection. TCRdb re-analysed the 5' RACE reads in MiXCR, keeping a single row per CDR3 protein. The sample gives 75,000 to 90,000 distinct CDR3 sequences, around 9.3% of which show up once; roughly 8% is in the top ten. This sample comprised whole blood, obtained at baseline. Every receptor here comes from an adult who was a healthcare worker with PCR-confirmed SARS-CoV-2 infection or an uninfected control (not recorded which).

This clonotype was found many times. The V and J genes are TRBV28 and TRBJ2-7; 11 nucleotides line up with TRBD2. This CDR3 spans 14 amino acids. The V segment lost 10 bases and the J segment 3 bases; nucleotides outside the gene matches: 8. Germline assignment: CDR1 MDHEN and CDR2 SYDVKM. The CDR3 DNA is TGTGCCACCGCTACTAGCGGGAGTCGCTACGAGCAGTACTTC. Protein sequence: CATATSGSRYEQYF. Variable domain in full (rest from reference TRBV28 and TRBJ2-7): DVKVTQSSRYLVKRTGEKVFLECVQDMDHENMFWYRQDPGLGLRLIYFSYDVKMKEKGDIPEGYSVSREKKERFSLILESASTNQTSMYLCATATSGSRYEQYFGPGTRLTVT.

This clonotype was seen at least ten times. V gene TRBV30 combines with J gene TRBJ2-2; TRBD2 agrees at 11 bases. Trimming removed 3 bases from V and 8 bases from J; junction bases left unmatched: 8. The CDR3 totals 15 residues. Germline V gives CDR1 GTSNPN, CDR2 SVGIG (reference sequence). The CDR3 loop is CAWRLAGASAGELFF. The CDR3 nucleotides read TGTGCCTGGAGACTAGCGGGAGCGTCCGCGGGGGAGCTGTTTTTT.

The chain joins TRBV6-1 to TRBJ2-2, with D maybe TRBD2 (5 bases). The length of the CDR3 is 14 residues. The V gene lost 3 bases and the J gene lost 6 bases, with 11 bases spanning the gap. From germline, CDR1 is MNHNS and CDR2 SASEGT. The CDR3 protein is CASSDGTRAGELFF. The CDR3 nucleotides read TGTGCCAGCAGTGACGGAACTAGGGCCGGGGAGCTGTTTTTT.

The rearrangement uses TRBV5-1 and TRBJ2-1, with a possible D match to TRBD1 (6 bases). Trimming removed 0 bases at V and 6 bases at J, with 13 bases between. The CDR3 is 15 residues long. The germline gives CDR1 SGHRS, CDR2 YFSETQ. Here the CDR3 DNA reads TGCGCCAGCAGCTTGGGAACCGGGACATCCAATGAGCAGTTCTTC. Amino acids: CASSLGTGTSNEQFF. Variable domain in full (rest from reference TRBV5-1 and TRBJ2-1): KAGVTQTPRYLIKTRGQQVTLSCSPISGHRSVSWYQQTPGQGLQFLFEYFSETQRNKGNFPGRFSGRQFSNSRSEMNVSTLELGDSALYLCASSLGTGTSNEQFFGPGTRLTVL.